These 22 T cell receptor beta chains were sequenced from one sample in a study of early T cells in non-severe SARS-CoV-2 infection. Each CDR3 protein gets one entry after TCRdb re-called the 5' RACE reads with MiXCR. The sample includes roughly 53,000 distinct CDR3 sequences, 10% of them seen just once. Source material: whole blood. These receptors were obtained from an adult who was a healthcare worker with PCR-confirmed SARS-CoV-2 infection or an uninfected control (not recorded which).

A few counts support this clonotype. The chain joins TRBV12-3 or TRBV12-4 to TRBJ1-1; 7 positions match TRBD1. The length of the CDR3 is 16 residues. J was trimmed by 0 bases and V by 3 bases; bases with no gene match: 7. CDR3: CASSLSSGGVNTEAFF. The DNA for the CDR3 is TGTGCCAGCAGTTTGTCCTCAGGGGGGGTGAACACTGAAGCTTTCTTT.

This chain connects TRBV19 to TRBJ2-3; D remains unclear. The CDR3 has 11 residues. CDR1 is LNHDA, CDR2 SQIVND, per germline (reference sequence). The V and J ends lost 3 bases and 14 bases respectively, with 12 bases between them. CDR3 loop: CASSIETRRYF. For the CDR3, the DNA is TGTGCCAGTAGTATTGAGACAAGACGGTATTTT.

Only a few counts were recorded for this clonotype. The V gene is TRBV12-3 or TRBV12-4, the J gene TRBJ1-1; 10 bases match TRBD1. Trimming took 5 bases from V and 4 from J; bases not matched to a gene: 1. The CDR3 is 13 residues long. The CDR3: CASSRQGATEAFF. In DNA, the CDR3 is TGTGCCAGCAGTCGACAGGGGGCCACTGAAGCTTTCTTT.

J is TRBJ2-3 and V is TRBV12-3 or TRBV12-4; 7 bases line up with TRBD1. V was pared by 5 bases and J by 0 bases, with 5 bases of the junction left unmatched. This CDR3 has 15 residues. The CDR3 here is CASSRQTGSTDTQYF. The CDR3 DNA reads TGTGCCAGCAGTCGCCAGACAGGGAGCACAGATACGCAGTATTTT.

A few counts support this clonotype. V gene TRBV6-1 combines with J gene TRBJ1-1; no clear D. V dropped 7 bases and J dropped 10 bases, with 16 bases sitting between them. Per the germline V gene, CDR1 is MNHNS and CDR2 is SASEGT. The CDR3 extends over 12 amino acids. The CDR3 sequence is CASISHPNGAFF. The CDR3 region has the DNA TGTGCCAGCATCTCACACCCTAACGGAGCTTTCTTT.

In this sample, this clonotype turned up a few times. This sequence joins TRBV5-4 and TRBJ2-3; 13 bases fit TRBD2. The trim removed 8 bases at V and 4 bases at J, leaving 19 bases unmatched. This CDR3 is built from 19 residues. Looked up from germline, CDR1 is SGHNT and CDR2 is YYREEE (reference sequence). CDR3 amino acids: CASLPKTSGGPSTPDTQYF. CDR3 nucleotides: TGTGCCAGTTTGCCAAAGACTAGCGGGGGGCCCTCAACGCCAGATACGCAGTATTTT. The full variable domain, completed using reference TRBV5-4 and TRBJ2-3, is ETGVTQSPTHLIKTRGQQVTLRCSSQSGHNTVSWYQQALGQGPQFIFQYYREEENGRGNFPPRFSGLQFPNYSSELNVNALELDDSALYLCASLPKTSGGPSTPDTQYFGPGTRLTVL.

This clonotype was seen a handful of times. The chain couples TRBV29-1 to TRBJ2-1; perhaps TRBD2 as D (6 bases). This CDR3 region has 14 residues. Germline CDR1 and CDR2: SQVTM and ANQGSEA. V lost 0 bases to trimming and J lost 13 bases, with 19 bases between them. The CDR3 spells CSVEDFRRESRQFF. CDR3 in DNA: TGCAGCGTTGAAGATTTTCGGCGGGAAAGTAGACAGTTCTTC.

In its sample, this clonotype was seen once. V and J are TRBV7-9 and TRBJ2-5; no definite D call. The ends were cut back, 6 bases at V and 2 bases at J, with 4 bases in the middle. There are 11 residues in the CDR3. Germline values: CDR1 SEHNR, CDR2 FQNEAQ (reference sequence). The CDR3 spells CASRTQETQYF. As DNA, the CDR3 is TGTGCCAGCAGGACACAAGAGACCCAGTACTTC.

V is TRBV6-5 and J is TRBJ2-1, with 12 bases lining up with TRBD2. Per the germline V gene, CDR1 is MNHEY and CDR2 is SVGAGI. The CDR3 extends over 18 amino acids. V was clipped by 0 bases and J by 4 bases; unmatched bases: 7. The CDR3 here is CASSYSKLAGGKYNEQFF. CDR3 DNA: TGTGCCAGCAGTTACTCGAAACTAGCGGGGGGCAAATACAATGAGCAGTTCTTC.

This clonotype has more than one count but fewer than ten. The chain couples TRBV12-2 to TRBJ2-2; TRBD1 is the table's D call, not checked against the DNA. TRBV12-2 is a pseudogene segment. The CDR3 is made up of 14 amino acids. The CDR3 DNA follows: TGTGCTGAGACCCCCCGGGGGCGGGACGGGGAGCTGTTTTTT. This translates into CAETPRGRDGELFF.

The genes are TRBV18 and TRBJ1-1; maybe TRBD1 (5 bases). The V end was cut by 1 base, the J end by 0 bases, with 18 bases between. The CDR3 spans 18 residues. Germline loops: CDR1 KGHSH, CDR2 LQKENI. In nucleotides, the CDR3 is TGTGCCAGCTCACCACAACTTTGGGACGGAGCCATGAACACTGAAGCTTTCTTT. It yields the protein CASSPQLWDGAMNTEAFF.

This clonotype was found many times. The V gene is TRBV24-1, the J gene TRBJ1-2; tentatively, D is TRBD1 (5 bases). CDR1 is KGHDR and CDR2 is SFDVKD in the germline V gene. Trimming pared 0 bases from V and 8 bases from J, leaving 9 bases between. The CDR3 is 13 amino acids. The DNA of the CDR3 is TGTGCCACCAGTGATTTGCCAGGGAGCGGCTACACCTTC. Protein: CATSDLPGSGYTF.

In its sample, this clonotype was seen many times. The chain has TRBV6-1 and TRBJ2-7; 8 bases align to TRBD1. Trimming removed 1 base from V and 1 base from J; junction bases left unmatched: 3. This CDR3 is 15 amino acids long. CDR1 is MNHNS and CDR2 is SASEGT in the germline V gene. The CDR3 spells CASSEDGTGSYEQYF. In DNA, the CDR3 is TGTGCCAGCAGTGAAGATGGGACAGGTTCCTACGAGCAGTACTTC.

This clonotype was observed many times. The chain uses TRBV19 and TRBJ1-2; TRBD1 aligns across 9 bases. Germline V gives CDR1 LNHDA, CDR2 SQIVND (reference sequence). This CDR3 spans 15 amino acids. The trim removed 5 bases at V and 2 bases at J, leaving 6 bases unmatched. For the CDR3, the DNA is TGTGCCAGTAGTGCCCGGGACAGGGAGAACTATGGCTACACCTTC. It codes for CASSARDRENYGYTF.

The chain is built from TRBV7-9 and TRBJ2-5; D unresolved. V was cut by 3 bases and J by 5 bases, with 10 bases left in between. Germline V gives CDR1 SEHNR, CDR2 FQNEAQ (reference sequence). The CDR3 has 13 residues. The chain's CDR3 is CASSFTVWETQYF. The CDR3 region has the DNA TGTGCCAGCAGCTTTACTGTTTGGGAGACCCAGTACTTC.

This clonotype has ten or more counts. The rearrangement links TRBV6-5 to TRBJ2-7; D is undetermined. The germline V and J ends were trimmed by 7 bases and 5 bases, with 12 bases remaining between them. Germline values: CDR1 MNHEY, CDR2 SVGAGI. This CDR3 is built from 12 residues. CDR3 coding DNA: TGTGCCAGCAAACAGCCCCCTAACGAGCAGTACTTC. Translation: CASKQPPNEQYF.

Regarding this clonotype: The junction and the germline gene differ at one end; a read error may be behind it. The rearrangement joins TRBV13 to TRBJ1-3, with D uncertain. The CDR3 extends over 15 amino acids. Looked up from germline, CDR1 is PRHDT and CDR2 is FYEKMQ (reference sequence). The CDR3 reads CASSLDMSSENTIYF. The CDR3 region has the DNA TGTGCCAGCAGCCTGGATATGAGCTCTGAAAACACCATATATTTT.

The CDR3 loop is CASSLAQGVGEKLFF. As DNA, the CDR3 is TGTGCCAGCAGCTTAGCCCAGGGGGTGGGTGAAAAACTGTTTTTT. V gene TRBV7-8 combines with J gene TRBJ1-4; 7 bases match TRBD1. The germline V gene has CDR1 SGHVS and CDR2 FQNEAQ. Trimming at V came to 0 bases and at J to 7 bases, leaving 5 bases not matched to a gene. The CDR3 runs 15 residues.

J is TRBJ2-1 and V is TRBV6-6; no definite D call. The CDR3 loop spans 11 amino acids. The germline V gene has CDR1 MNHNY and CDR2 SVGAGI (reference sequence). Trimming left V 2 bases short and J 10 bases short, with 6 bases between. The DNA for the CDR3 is TGTGCCAGCAGTTACGGTATGGAGCAGTTCTTC. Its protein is CASSYGMEQFF.

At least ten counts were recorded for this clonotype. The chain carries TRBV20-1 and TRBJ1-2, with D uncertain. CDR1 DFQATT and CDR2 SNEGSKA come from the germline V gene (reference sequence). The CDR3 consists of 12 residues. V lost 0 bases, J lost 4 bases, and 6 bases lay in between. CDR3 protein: CSAREARYGYTF. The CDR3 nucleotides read TGCAGTGCTAGAGAAGCTCGCTATGGCTACACCTTC.

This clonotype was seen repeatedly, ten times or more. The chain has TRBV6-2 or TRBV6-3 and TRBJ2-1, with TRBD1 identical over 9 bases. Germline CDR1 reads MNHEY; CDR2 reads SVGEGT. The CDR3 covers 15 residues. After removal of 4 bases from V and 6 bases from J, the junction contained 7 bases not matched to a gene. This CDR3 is CASSSRDRALNEQFF. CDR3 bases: TGTGCCAGCAGTTCCCGGGACAGGGCCCTCAATGAGCAGTTCTTC.

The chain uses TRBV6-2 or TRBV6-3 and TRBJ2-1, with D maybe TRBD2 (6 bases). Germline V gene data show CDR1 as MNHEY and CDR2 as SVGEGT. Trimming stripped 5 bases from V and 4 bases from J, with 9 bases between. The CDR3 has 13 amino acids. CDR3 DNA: TGTGCCAGCAGTCGGGGACTGTACAATGAGCAGTTCTTC. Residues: CASSRGLYNEQFF.